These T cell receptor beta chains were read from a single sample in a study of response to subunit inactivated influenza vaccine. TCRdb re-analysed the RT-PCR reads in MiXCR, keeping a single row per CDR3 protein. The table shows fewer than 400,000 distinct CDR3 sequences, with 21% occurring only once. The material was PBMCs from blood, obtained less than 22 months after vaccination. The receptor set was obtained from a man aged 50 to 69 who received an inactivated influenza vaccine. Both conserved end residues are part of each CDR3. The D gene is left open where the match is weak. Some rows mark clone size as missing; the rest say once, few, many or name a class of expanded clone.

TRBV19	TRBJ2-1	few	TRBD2	CASSIRLAGDLKREQFF	TGTGCCAGTAGTATTCGGCTAGCGGGGGATCTAAAAAGGGAGCAGTTCTTC
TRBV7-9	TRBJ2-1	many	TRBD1	CASSSIQGVSYNEQFF	TGTGCCAGCAGCTCGATACAGGGGGTATCCTACAATGAGCAGTTCTTC
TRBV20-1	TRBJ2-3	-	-	CSARDGASTDTQYF	TGCAGTGCTAGAGATGGGGCGAGCACAGATACGCAGTATTTT
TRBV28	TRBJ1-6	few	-	CATKDYNSPLHF	TGTGCCACCAAAGATTATAATTCACCCCTCCACTTT
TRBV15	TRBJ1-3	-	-	CATSRDPGTGNTIYF	TGTGCCACCAGCAGAGATCCGGGGACTGGAAACACCATATATTTT
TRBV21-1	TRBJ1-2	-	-	CASSKVWAPVSNYGYTF	TGTGCCAGCAGCAAAGTGTGGGCGCCCGTGTCTAACTATGGCTACACCTTC
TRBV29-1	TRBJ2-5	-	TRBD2	CSVDSKRGSGTQYF	TGCAGCGTTGATTCAAAGCGGGGGTCTGGGACCCAGTACTTC
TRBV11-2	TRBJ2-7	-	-	CASSRSSPHIGYNEQYF	TGTGCCAGCAGCCGTAGTTCCCCCCACATCGGGTACAACGAGCAGTACTTC
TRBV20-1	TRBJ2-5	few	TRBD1	CSAIPDREWETQYF	TGCAGTGCCATCCCCGACAGGGAATGGGAGACCCAGTACTTC
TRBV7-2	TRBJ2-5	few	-	CASSYLGGQETQYF	TGTGCCAGCAGCTACCTCGGCGGGCAAGAGACCCAGTACTTC
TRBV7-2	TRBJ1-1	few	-	CASSLVVGGAFF	TGTGCCAGCAGCTTAGTGGTAGGGGGGGCTTTCTTT
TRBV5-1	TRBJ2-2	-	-	CASRPDTFNTGELFF	TGCGCCAGCAGACCCGACACGTTCAACACCGGGGAGCTGTTTTTT
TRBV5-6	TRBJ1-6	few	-	CASSLYRDRNSPLHF	TGTGCCAGCAGCTTGTACAGGGACCGTAATTCACCCCTCCACTTT
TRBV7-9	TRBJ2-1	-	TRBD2	CAGGDEQFF	TGTGCCGGGGGGGATGAGCAGTTCTTC
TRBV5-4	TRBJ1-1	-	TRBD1	CASSLDRGAEAFF	TGTGCCAGCAGCCTGGACAGGGGCGCTGAAGCTTTCTTT
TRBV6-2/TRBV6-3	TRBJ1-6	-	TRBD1	CASSPRGQGAGSPLHF	TGTGCCAGCAGCCCCAGGGGCCAGGGGGCTGGTTCACCCCTCCACTTT
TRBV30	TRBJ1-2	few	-	CAWNGAGRGSNYGYTF	TGTGCCTGGAACGGGGCAGGGAGAGGCTCTAACTATGGCTACACCTTC
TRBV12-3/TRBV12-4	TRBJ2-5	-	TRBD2	CASRFGLAGQETQYF	TGTGCCAGCAGATTTGGACTAGCGGGGCAAGAGACCCAGTACTTC
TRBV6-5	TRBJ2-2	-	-	CASSLEGLPNTGELFF	TGTGCCAGCAGTCTCGAGGGTCTGCCGAACACCGGGGAGCTGTTTTTT
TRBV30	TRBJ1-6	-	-	CAWSVRGSGTPLHF	TGTGCCTGGAGTGTACGAGGGTCAGGGACGCCCCTCCACTTT
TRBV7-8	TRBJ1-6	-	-	CASSPREGALSPLHF	TGTGCCAGCAGCCCCCGGGAGGGCGCATTGTCACCCCTCCACTTT
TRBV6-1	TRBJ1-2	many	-	CASSTGDSYGYTF	TGTGCCAGCAGCACCGGGGATTCCTATGGCTACACCTTC
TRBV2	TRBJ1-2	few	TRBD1	CASSSDRGHGYTF	TGTGCCAGCAGTTCGGACAGGGGGCATGGCTACACCTTC
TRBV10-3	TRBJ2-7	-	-	CAISLEQGSVGEQYF	TGTGCCATCAGCCTAGAACAGGGTAGTGTGGGCGAGCAGTACTTC
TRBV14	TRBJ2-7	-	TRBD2	CASSQGTSARYSYEQYF	TGTGCCAGCAGCCAAGGGACTAGCGCCAGATACTCCTACGAGCAGTACTTC
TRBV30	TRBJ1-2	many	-	CAWNGIGGAVGYTF	TGTGCCTGGAATGGAATTGGGGGCGCGGTCGGCTACACCTTC
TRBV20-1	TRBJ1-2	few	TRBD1	CSARGRDKDRGRYGYTF	TGCAGTGCTAGAGGACGTGATAAGGACAGGGGGCGATATGGCTACACCTTC
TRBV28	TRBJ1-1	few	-	CASSPLRVGNTEAFF	TGTGCCAGCAGTCCCCTTCGGGTCGGAAACACTGAAGCTTTCTTT
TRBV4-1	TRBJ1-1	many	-	CASSQLDPPEAFF	TGCGCCAGCAGCCAACTAGACCCCCCTGAAGCTTTCTTT
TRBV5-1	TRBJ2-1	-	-	CASSWDTTYNEQFF	TGCGCCAGCAGCTGGGACACCACCTACAATGAGCAGTTCTTC
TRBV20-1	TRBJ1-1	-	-	CSAPPGARGNTEAFF	TGCAGTGCCCCTCCTGGGGCGCGAGGGAACACTGAAGCTTTCTTT
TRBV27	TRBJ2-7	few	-	CASSTHRGGEQYF	TGTGCCAGCAGTACCCACAGGGGAGGCGAGCAGTACTTC